The 17 T cell receptor beta chains below all came from one sample that was sequenced in a study of cytomegalovirus exposure and HLA in healthy donors. PCR primers comprised 60 Vbeta and 13 Jbeta primers. Sequenced by immunoSEQ multiplex PCR; TCRdb stores in-frame clones only, minus some. The sample lists some 80,000 clones; 75% to 80% were seen once. What was sequenced was PBMCs. The receptors shown here come from a man aged 35 to 55 in good health and CMV-seronegative.

This clone was seen a few times. The genes are TRBV15 and TRBJ2-7, with D perhaps matching TRBD1 (6 bases). Germline V gene lookup returns CDR1 LNHNV and CDR2 YYDKDF (reference sequence). The CDR3 totals 15 residues. The ends were cut back, 1 base at V and 2 bases at J, with 12 bases in the middle. The CDR3 sequence is CATSRGGQGPYEQYF. CDR3 in DNA: TGTGCCACCAGCAGAGGGGGGCAGGGACCCTACGAGCAGTACTTC.

This clone occurred once. The chain uses TRBV7-2 and TRBJ2-2; 7 nucleotides line up with TRBD2. From germline, CDR1 is SGHTA and CDR2 FQGNSA. With V trimmed by 5 bases and J by 6 bases, 9 bases remained unmatched. CDR3 size: 15 residues. CDR3 loop: CASSTARGGAGELFF. The CDR3 DNA is TGTGCCAGCAGCACCGCGAGGGGAGGGGCCGGGGAGCTGTTTTTT.

This chain joins TRBV4-3 and TRBJ2-7; D might be TRBD1 (6 bases). The CDR3 loop spans 14 amino acids. CDR1 and CDR2 (germline): LGHNA, YSLEER. Trimming took 3 bases from V and 2 from J, leaving 11 bases between them. The CDR3 DNA reads as TGCGCCAGCAGCCAGGGACACAAAACCTACGAGCAGTACTTC. Protein sequence: CASSQGHKTYEQYF.

This rearrangement joins TRBV19 to TRBJ1-2; TRBD1 aligns across 7 bases. From germline, CDR1 is LNHDA and CDR2 SQIVND (reference sequence). J lost 6 bases, V lost 4 bases, and 11 bases had no gene match. There are 15 residues in the CDR3. In DNA form, the CDR3 reads TGTGCCAGTAGTAAATCCGACAGGGAAGAAAATGGCTACACCTTC. This translates into CASSKSDREENGYTF.

The chain employs TRBV18 and TRBJ2-1, with D perhaps TRBD1 (5 bases). The germline V gene encodes CDR1 KGHSH and CDR2 LQKENI. The CDR3 sequence is 14 residues long. Trimming removed 1 base at V and 2 bases at J, with 6 bases between. The CDR3 region has the DNA TGTGCCAGCTCACCACAGGGGACCTACAATGAGCAGTTCTTC. Protein product: CASSPQGTYNEQFF.

The genes are TRBV4-2 and TRBJ2-7; 11 nucleotides match TRBD1. The CDR3 consists of 15 residues. V lost 1 base, J lost 1 base, and 0 bases stayed unmatched. Germline V gene data show CDR1 as LGHNA and CDR2 as YNFKEQ. The CDR3 sequence is CASSQGDRGSYEQYF. CDR3 DNA: TGTGCCAGCAGCCAAGGGGACAGGGGGTCCTACGAGCAGTACTTC.

With regard to this clone: Other DNA variants within this sample encode the same CDR3. The chain couples TRBV6-5 to TRBJ2-3; D is uncertain. CDR1 and CDR2 from the germline V gene are MNHEY and SVGAGI. This CDR3 is built from 13 residues. The V end lost 5 bases, the J end lost 6 bases, and 12 bases lay between the germline ends. CDR3 bases: TGTGCCAGCAGTCCCCCGGGTACCGATACGCAGTATTTT. Its translation is CASSPPGTDTQYF.

This clone was seen once. The gene calls are TRBV10-2 and TRBJ1-5; possibly TRBD1 for D (5 bases). The CDR3 has 16 residues. V gave up 9 bases and J gave up 5 bases, with 23 bases separating them. The germline gives CDR1 WSHSY, CDR2 SAAADI. The CDR3 nucleotides read TGCGCCAGTTTAGCAGTCGGGGGAAGTATGTATCAGCCCCAGCATTTT. Protein product: CASLAVGGSMYQPQHF.

In its sample, this clone was seen once. This rearrangement joins TRBV5-1 to TRBJ2-7; 7 bases line up with TRBD1. The germline V gene has CDR1 SGHRS and CDR2 YFSETQ. This CDR3 region has 14 residues. Trimming removed 2 bases from V and 6 bases from J; junction bases left unmatched: 8. This chain's CDR3 is CASSFDRVRGEQYF. CDR3 sequence (DNA): TGCGCCAGCAGCTTTGACAGGGTCCGAGGCGAGCAGTACTTC.

The genes are TRBV7-3 and TRBJ2-3; TRBD2 might be the D (6 bases). CDR3 length equals 16 residues. The V gene lost 5 bases and the J gene lost 0 bases, with 15 bases spanning the gap. Germline assignment: CDR1 SGHTA and CDR2 FQGTGA. CDR3 in DNA: TGTGCCAGCAGCCTAGGCGGGACCTATAGCACAGATACGCAGTATTTT. This sequence encodes CASSLGGTYSTDTQYF.

V gene TRBV5-8 combines with J gene TRBJ1-1, with 9 nucleotides matching TRBD1. V lost 0 bases, J lost 4 bases, and 13 bases stayed unmatched. Germline values: CDR1 SGHTS, CDR2 YDEGEE. CDR3 length equals 18 residues. The CDR3 coding sequence is TGTGCCAGCAGCTTGGCCACAGGGGGCGCGTCTATGACCACTGAAGCTTTCTTT. Protein product: CASSLATGGASMTTEAFF.

This chain joins TRBV29-1 and TRBJ2-5; no clear D gene. The DNA matches TRBJ2-7 better at its end, which makes the J call doubtful. CDR3 length: 12 amino acids. Germline V gives CDR1 SQVTM, CDR2 ANQGSEA. In DNA, the CDR3 is TGCAGCGTTGATCTGGGCACCTACGAGCAGTACTTC. This encodes CSVDLGTYEQYF.

The chain couples TRBV4-1 to TRBJ2-5; the D gene is possibly TRBD1 (6 bases). This CDR3 region has 16 residues. Trimming took off 0 bases at V and 3 bases at J, with 14 bases between the two ends. Germline CDR1 and CDR2: MGHRA and YSYEKL. CDR3 protein: CASSQDNRAGEETQYF. The CDR3 DNA sequence: TGCGCCAGCAGCCAAGATAACAGGGCAGGGGAAGAGACCCAGTACTTC.

This clone appeared a single time. V and J are TRBV4-3 and TRBJ1-2; a weak D match, TRBD1 (6 bases). Trimming removed 0 bases at V and 2 bases at J, with 16 bases between. Germline V CDR1 and CDR2: LGHNA, YSLEER. The CDR3 is 17 residues long. The CDR3 nucleotides are TGCGCCAGCAGCCAAGAAGTGACAGGTCACATCAACTATGGCTACACCTTC. Translation: CASSQEVTGHINYGYTF.

The rearrangement uses TRBV6-1 and TRBJ2-1; D gene unclear. Germline V lookup: CDR1 MNHNS, CDR2 SASEGT. The CDR3 spans 14 residues. V was trimmed by 6 bases and J by 8 bases, leaving 17 bases between them. The CDR3 is CASRNAMGLDEQFF. Written as DNA, the CDR3 is TGTGCCAGCAGGAACGCTATGGGCTTGGATGAGCAGTTCTTC.

The genes are TRBV9 and TRBJ1-1; 8 bases are a match to TRBD1. Germline CDR1 reads SGDLS; CDR2 reads YYNGEE. Trimming at V came to 3 bases and at J to 0 bases, leaving 7 bases not matched to a gene. This CDR3 is 16 amino acids long. CDR3 coding DNA: TGTGCCAGCAGCGGGCGGACAGGGACTATGAACACTGAAGCTTTCTTT. This sequence encodes CASSGRTGTMNTEAFF.

The chain joins TRBV27 to TRBJ2-3, with 9 bases matching TRBD2. The germline V gene has CDR1 MNHEY and CDR2 SMNVEV (reference sequence). Trimming cost V 4 bases and J 1 base; bases outside gene matches: 0. The length of the CDR3 is 14 residues. In DNA form, the CDR3 reads TGTGCCAGCAGTTCTAGCGGGGGCACAGATACGCAGTATTTT. Translated, it gives CASSSSGGTDTQYF.